This T cell receptor (beta chain) was found in a study of vaccination effects on CD4 cells after COVID-19. As for the study in general: Following the second dose by a median of 72 days, the post-vaccine samples were obtained. IL-2 at around 9.8 IU/ml and peptides at 7.5 to 10 ug/ml were added to cultured PBMC, two million per well.

The CDR3 has 11 amino acids. Germline V gene lookup returns CDR1 LGHDT and CDR2 YNNKEL (reference sequence). The ends lost 3 bases at V and 11 bases at J; junction bases unmatched: 4. About this clone: No antigen is known for it.

CD4+ T cell isolation took place after 10 days of culture. Two-dose vaccination with either BNT162b2 or mRNA-1273 was given to the participants. Clones were read by immunoSEQ multiplex PCR, and TCRdb kept only the in-frame ones, dropping some. This sample carries about 40,000 clones, about 70% of them seen once, and the ten largest clones take about 7.7%. The genes are TRBV3-1 (or the pseudogene TRBV3-2) and TRBJ2-7; 7 nucleotides align to TRBD1. The receptor was isolated from a human donor who received a COVID-19 vaccine. This specimen was CD4+ T cells from PBMCs cultured without peptide, taken after COVID-19 vaccination. CDR3 sequence: CASSQGQREYF. The CDR3 nucleotides read TGTGCCAGCAGCCAGGGACAGAGGGAGTACTTC.